Below, 10 T cell receptor beta chains from the same sample are listed, as sequenced in a study of T cell changes during pregnancy in multiple sclerosis. Clones were read by immunoSEQ multiplex PCR, and TCRdb kept only the in-frame ones, dropping some. This table has fewer than 20,000 clones, over 75% appearing once. Material: CD8+ T cells from peripheral blood mononuclear cells, obtained after pregnancy. Receptors originate from a female donor with multiple sclerosis, enrolled in a pregnancy study.

The chain is built from TRBV7-9 and TRBJ2-2; tentative D call: TRBD2 (6 bases). Trimming pared 3 bases from V and 4 bases from J, leaving 12 bases between. Germline V gene sequence: CDR1 SEHNR, CDR2 FQNEAQ (reference sequence). CDR3 length: 15 residues. In DNA form, the CDR3 reads TGTGCCAGCAGCTTTCCTGTCGGGGGCACCGGGGAGCTGTTTTTT. This gives the protein CASSFPVGGTGELFF.

As DNA, the CDR3 is TGTGCCAGCAGCCCAACCAACAGGGTAAGAAAACAGCCCCAGCATTTT. This translates into CASSPTNRVRKQPQHF. This chain uses TRBV28 with TRBJ1-5; weak D call: TRBD1 (6 bases). The CDR3 is made up of 16 amino acids. CDR1 and CDR2 from the germline V gene are MDHEN and SYDVKM. V lost 6 bases and J lost 7, with 22 bases in between.

The rearrangement uses TRBV9 and TRBJ2-7; tentatively, D is TRBD1 (6 bases). CDR3 length: 15 amino acids. Trimming took off 2 bases at V and 0 bases at J, with 12 bases between the two ends. Germline CDR1 reads SGDLS; CDR2 reads YYNGEE. The chain's CDR3 is CASSVSGEVSYEQYF. The CDR3 DNA reads as TGTGCCAGCAGCGTCTCAGGGGAAGTCTCCTACGAGCAGTACTTC.

The chain uses TRBV7-3 and TRBJ2-1; the D gene is possibly TRBD1 (6 bases). The V and J ends lost 5 bases and 7 bases respectively, with 15 bases between them. CDR1 is SGHTA and CDR2 is FQGTGA in the germline V gene. The CDR3 sequence is 14 residues long. In nucleotides, the CDR3 is TGTGCCAGCAGCCGTTGGGGGCCGGGGAATGAGCAGTTCTTC. Protein: CASSRWGPGNEQFF.

V is TRBV28 and J is TRBJ2-5; the D is unclear. CDR3 size: 13 residues. Between the trimmed V and J ends, which lost 5 bases and 6 bases, there was a span of 13 bases. The V gene's germline CDR1 is MDHEN and CDR2 SYDVKM. The CDR3 spells CASSPLDTKTQYF. The CDR3 DNA follows: TGTGCCAGCAGTCCACTCGACACGAAGACCCAGTACTTC. The full variable domain, with the rest looked up from reference TRBV28 and TRBJ2-5, is DVKVTQSSRYLVKRTGEKVFLECVQDMDHENMFWYRQDPGLGLRLIYFSYDVKMKEKGDIPEGYSVSREKKERFSLILESASTNQTSMYLCASSPLDTKTQYFGPGTRLLVL.

This clone was observed once. The chain couples TRBV7-9 to TRBJ2-6; D gene uncertain. Germline CDR1 and CDR2: SEHNR and FQNEAQ (reference sequence). The CDR3 sequence is 16 residues long. Trimming stripped 4 bases from V and 0 bases from J, with 10 bases between. In DNA form, the CDR3 reads TGTGCCAGCAGCTCATTAGTGGTCTCTGGGGCCAACGTCCTGACTTTC. Amino acids: CASSSLVVSGANVLTF. The complete variable domain, with remaining parts taken from reference TRBV7-9 and TRBJ2-6, reads DTGVSQNPRHKITKRGQNVTFRCDPISEHNRLYWYRQTLGQGPEFLTYFQNEAQLEKSRLLSDRFSAERPKGSFSTLEIQRTEQGDSAMYLCASSSLVVSGANVLTFGAGSRLTVL.

The rearrangement joins TRBV29-1 to TRBJ2-1; a possible D gene is TRBD2 (6 bases). The germline V and J ends were trimmed by 4 bases and 3 bases, with 16 bases remaining between them. Germline CDR1 is SQVTM and CDR2 is ANQGSEA. CDR3 length: 15 residues. The CDR3 nucleotides are TGCAGCGTTGTTCTGACGGGGGTAAACTACAATGAGCAGTTCTTC. Amino acid sequence: CSVVLTGVNYNEQFF.

The chain recombines TRBV5-6 with TRBJ1-1; D is unresolved. The germline CDR1 and CDR2 sequences are SGHDT and YYEEEE. Trimming took 0 bases from V and 3 from J, leaving 9 bases between them. This CDR3 spans 14 amino acids. The chain's CDR3 is CASSLGPGDTEAFF. For the CDR3, the DNA is TGTGCCAGCAGCTTGGGTCCCGGGGACACTGAAGCTTTCTTT.

The chain couples TRBV27 to TRBJ1-6; D may be TRBD1 (6 bases). Per the germline V gene, CDR1 is MNHEY and CDR2 is SMNVEV (reference sequence). The V end lost 6 bases, the J end lost 4 bases, and 16 bases lay between the germline ends. This CDR3 comprises 16 residues. In DNA form, the CDR3 reads TGTGCCAGCAGGTCCCACAGGGCGGATTATAATTCACCCCTCCACTTT. This codes for CASRSHRADYNSPLHF.

This clone appeared a single time. V is TRBV27 and J is TRBJ2-7; maybe TRBD1 (5 bases). The CDR3 consists of 14 residues. V was pared by 0 bases and J by 5 bases, with 11 bases between. The germline gives CDR1 MNHEY, CDR2 SMNVEV (reference sequence). CDR3 region: CASSLSGAEDEQYF. The DNA for the CDR3 is TGTGCCAGCAGTTTATCAGGGGCCGAGGACGAGCAGTACTTC.